The 9 T cell receptor beta chains given below trace back to one sample, sequenced in a study of cytomegalovirus exposure and HLA in healthy donors. The primer mix had 60 Vbeta and 13 Jbeta primers. Assay used: immunoSEQ multiplex PCR; TCRdb lists only in-frame clones, some missing. The table for this sample gives over 80,000 clones. Sequenced: PBMCs. These TCRs come from a girl under 18 in good health and CMV-seropositive.

This chain links TRBV6-4 with TRBJ2-3, with TRBD1 identical over 9 bases. The CDR3 runs to 15 residues. Germline V lookup: CDR1 MRHNA, CDR2 SNTAGT. V trimming: 6 bases; J trimming: 3 bases; junction bases outside the gene matches: 7. The CDR3, as DNA: TGTGCCAGCAGCAAAGGGACAGGGACGACAGATACGCAGTATTTT. This gives the protein CASSKGTGTTDTQYF.

The gene calls are TRBV28 and TRBJ1-5, with unresolved D. The germline V and J ends were trimmed by 5 bases and 4 bases, with 15 bases remaining between them. The CDR3 extends over 15 amino acids. Germline V gene sequence: CDR1 MDHEN, CDR2 SYDVKM. The CDR3 is CASSQRSTENQPQHF. In DNA, the CDR3 is TGTGCCAGCAGTCAGAGGTCGACCGAAAATCAGCCCCAGCATTTT.

This chain uses TRBV6-5 with TRBJ1-2; TRBD1 is a possible D gene (5 bases). CDR1 is MNHEY and CDR2 is SVGAGI in the germline V gene. The CDR3 is 12 residues long. The ends were cut back, 2 bases at V and 8 bases at J, with 9 bases in the middle. CDR3 coding DNA: TGTGCCAGCAGTTACGGGGCGCGGGGCTACACCTTC. It encodes CASSYGARGYTF.

The rearrangement links TRBV7-2 to TRBJ1-2; TRBD1 aligns across 7 bases. The V and J ends lost 7 bases and 4 bases, in that order; junction bases with no gene match: 12. Germline CDR1 SGHTA, CDR2 FQGNSA. The CDR3 loop spans 15 amino acids. DNA for the CDR3: TGTGCCAGCACCCGACCTGGGACAGTAGCCTATGGCTACACCTTC. This sequence encodes CASTRPGTVAYGYTF.

CDR3 in amino acids: CASSLEAGENIQYF. In DNA, the CDR3 is TGCGCCAGCAGTCTAGAGGCGGGGGAAAACATTCAGTACTTC. The gene calls are TRBV10-1 and TRBJ2-4, with 7 bases fitting TRBD2. CDR1 and CDR2 (germline): WNHNN, SYGVQD (reference sequence). V gave up 5 bases and J gave up 5 bases; unmatched junction bases: 6. CDR3 length: 14 amino acids.

The CDR3 loop reads CASSPNYNEQFF. The CDR3 nucleotides read TGTGCCAGCAGCCCCAATTACAATGAGCAGTTCTTC. The chain joins TRBV7-9 to TRBJ2-1; no firm D call. The CDR3 contains 12 residues. Trimming removed 5 bases from V and 4 bases from J, with 6 bases in between. CDR1 is SEHNR, CDR2 FQNEAQ, per germline (reference sequence). The variable domain in full, completed from reference TRBV7-9 and TRBJ2-1, reads DTGVSQNPRHKITKRGQNVTFRCDPISEHNRLYWYRQTLGQGPEFLTYFQNEAQLEKSRLLSDRFSAERPKGSFSTLEIQRTEQGDSAMYLCASSPNYNEQFFGPGTRLTVL.

The V gene is TRBV19, the J gene TRBJ1-2, with D possibly matching TRBD1 (6 bases). Germline V gene sequence: CDR1 LNHDA, CDR2 SQIVND (reference sequence). This CDR3 comprises 14 residues. The ends were cut back, 3 bases at V and 8 bases at J, with 16 bases in the middle. CDR3 DNA: TGTGCCAGTAGTATCCGGGGGGCTGGGATCGGCTACACCTTC. Encoded protein: CASSIRGAGIGYTF.

The rearrangement links TRBV5-6 to TRBJ1-1; D unresolved. Germline CDR1 and CDR2: SGHDT and YYEEEE. The V end was cut by 7 bases, the J end by 5 bases, with 12 bases between. This CDR3 comprises 12 residues. The CDR3 sequence is CASRRELTEAFF. In nucleotides, the CDR3 is TGTGCCAGCCGGCGGGAGCTGACTGAAGCTTTCTTT.

This chain links TRBV6-5 with TRBJ1-1; D is undetermined. The ends were cut back, 6 bases at V and 3 bases at J, with 11 bases in the middle. This CDR3 comprises 13 residues. The germline CDR1 and CDR2 sequences are MNHEY and SVGAGI. CDR3 DNA sequence: TGTGCCAGCAGACCTCCGGGGTACACTGAAGCTTTCTTT. Translated, it gives CASRPPGYTEAFF.